Each of the 30 T cell receptor beta chains below was sequenced from the same sample in a study of patients and donors after allogeneic stem cell transplantation. TCRdb re-called the RT-PCR reads through MiXCR, storing one row per CDR3 protein. The table lists over 350,000 distinct CDR3 sequences, around 16% of them singletons. The sequencing input was blood, either unsorted or a sorted T cell fraction (not recorded which). The receptors here all came from a human donor who was either an allogeneic HSCT recipient or a stem cell or donor lymphocyte infusion donor (not recorded which). It is not recorded whose cells these are; they may come from a transplant donor.

J is TRBJ2-1 and V is TRBV28; D is possibly TRBD2 (7 bases). Germline CDR1 is MDHEN and CDR2 is SYDVKM. Deletions cut 3 bases from V and 4 bases from J, with 13 bases between. The CDR3 extends over 15 amino acids. The CDR3 nucleotides are TGTGCCAGCAGTTTTGGCGGGGGCCTGTACAATGAGCAGTTCTTC. Translation gives CASSFGGGLYNEQFF.

The chain recombines TRBV6-5 with TRBJ1-1; D not resolved. Deletions cut 8 bases from V and 1 base from J, with 8 bases between. CDR3 size: 12 residues. Germline V gene lookup returns CDR1 MNHEY and CDR2 SVGAGI. The CDR3 loop is CASGRRNTEAFF. As DNA, the CDR3 is TGTGCCAGCGGCAGGAGGAACACTGAAGCTTTCTTT.

The chain couples TRBV24-1 to TRBJ2-1; 11 nucleotides line up with TRBD2. Germline values: CDR1 KGHDR, CDR2 SFDVKD. The CDR3 is 17 residues long. The V segment lost 2 bases and the J segment 6 bases; nucleotides outside the gene matches: 8. The CDR3 DNA reads TGTGCCACCAGTGATTCCAGGACTAGCGGGTACGGCAATGAGCAGTTCTTC. Translated, it gives CATSDSRTSGYGNEQFF.

In its sample, this clonotype was seen a few times. This chain connects TRBV6-1 to TRBJ1-2; 10 bases align to TRBD1. Germline values: CDR1 MNHNS, CDR2 SASEGT. Germline trimming cut 6 bases from V and 1 base from J; bases unmatched to any gene: 11. This CDR3 spans 17 amino acids. Written as DNA, the CDR3 is TGTGCCAGCAGACGACCCCTCGGACAGGGGGTTAACTATGGCTACACCTTC. It specifies CASRRPLGQGVNYGYTF.

The chain employs TRBV11-1 and TRBJ2-3, with a possible D match to TRBD1 (6 bases). The CDR3 runs 16 residues. Trimming shortened V by 6 bases and J by 0 bases, and 16 bases separated the two germline ends. Germline CDR1 and CDR2: SGHAT and FQDESV (reference sequence). The CDR3 loop reads CASSSYLTGSTDTQYF. CDR3 DNA sequence: TGTGCCAGCAGTTCGTACCTGACAGGCAGCACAGATACGCAGTATTTT.

In its sample, this clonotype was seen many times. This rearrangement joins TRBV5-5 to TRBJ1-2, with D maybe TRBD1 (6 bases). Germline CDR1 and CDR2: SGHKS and YYEKEE (reference sequence). This CDR3 contains 14 residues. V lost 3 bases, J lost 8 bases, and 17 bases lay in between. Written as DNA, the CDR3 is TGTGCCAGCAGCTCAGAACAGGGTCTACAGGGCTACACCTTC. It yields the protein CASSSEQGLQGYTF.

This clonotype was detected a few times. The chain uses TRBV5-6 and TRBJ2-1; no clear D gene. Looked up from germline, CDR1 is SGHDT and CDR2 is YYEEEE. The V end was cut by 3 bases, the J end by 5 bases, with 9 bases between. CDR3 length: 13 residues. CDR3 region: CASSYPMNNEQFF. Here the CDR3 DNA reads TGTGCCAGCAGCTACCCTATGAACAATGAGCAGTTCTTC.

This clonotype was found a few times. The V gene is TRBV29-1, the J gene TRBJ1-2; TRBD1 matches 11 bases. CDR3 size: 15 residues. V lost 6 bases to trimming and J lost 5 bases; unmatched junction nucleotides: 11. Germline lookup yields CDR1 SQVTM and CDR2 ANQGSEA. The CDR3 protein is CSVRTGGDGGYGYTF. CDR3 bases: TGCAGCGTCCGGACAGGGGGCGACGGGGGATATGGCTACACCTTC.

In this sample, this clonotype turned up a few times. The rearrangement uses TRBV5-4 and TRBJ2-1; D could derive from TRBD1 or TRBD2 (5 bases each). CDR1 is SGHNT, CDR2 YYREEE, per germline (reference sequence). V was pared by 3 bases and J by 0 bases, with 13 bases between. This CDR3 has 16 residues. CDR3 sequence reads: CASSSPGRSSYNEQFF. The CDR3 region has the DNA TGTGCCAGCAGCTCCCCGGGGCGGAGCTCCTACAATGAGCAGTTCTTC. The variable domain in full, with the rest retrieved from reference TRBV5-4 and TRBJ2-1, is ETGVTQSPTHLIKTRGQQVTLRCSSQSGHNTVSWYQQALGQGPQFIFQYYREEENGRGNFPPRFSGLQFPNYSSELNVNALELDDSALYLCASSSPGRSSYNEQFFGPGTRLTVL.

The chain is built from TRBV7-9 and TRBJ1-3; D ambiguous. V was cut by 2 bases and J by 0 bases, with 11 bases left in between. This CDR3 is 16 amino acids long. Germline CDR1 SEHNR, CDR2 FQNEAQ (reference sequence). CDR3 protein: CASSLRRTHSGNTIYF. CDR3 DNA sequence: TGTGCCAGCAGCTTAAGAAGGACCCACTCTGGAAACACCATATATTTT.

This clonotype was picked up a small number of times. The chain recombines TRBV3-1 with TRBJ2-2; the match to TRBD2 covers 13 bases. V shed 4 bases and J 6 bases; nucleotides not matched to a gene: 5. The CDR3 is 16 residues long. Germline CDR1 LGHDT, CDR2 YNNKEL (reference sequence). CDR3 bases: TGTGCCAGCAGCCCGGGACTAGCGGGAATGTCCGGGGAGCTGTTTTTT. Translating gives CASSPGLAGMSGELFF.

This rearrangement joins TRBV7-9 to TRBJ2-5, with 9 bases identical to TRBD2. Germline assignment: CDR1 SEHNR and CDR2 FQNEAQ (reference sequence). The CDR3 totals 16 residues. Germline trimming cut 4 bases from V and 3 bases from J; bases unmatched to any gene: 9. Here the CDR3 DNA reads TGTGCCAGCAGCTCGACGGGTAGCGGGAGAAAAGAGACCCAGTACTTC. Protein product: CASSSTGSGRKETQYF.

The table lists this clonotype with a few counts. The rearrangement links TRBV20-1 to TRBJ1-1, with unresolved D. Trimming removed 0 bases from V and 4 bases from J, with 15 bases in between. CDR3 length equals 15 residues. Germline loops: CDR1 DFQATT, CDR2 SNEGSKA (reference sequence). The CDR3 spells CSARDHVVIGTEAFF. The CDR3 DNA reads TGCAGTGCTAGAGATCACGTAGTGATCGGCACTGAAGCTTTCTTT.

The table lists this clonotype with a few counts. The DNA of the CDR3 is TGTGCCAGCAGCGCTCGACGGTACACTGAAGCTTTCTTT. This sequence encodes CASSARRYTEAFF. The chain carries TRBV11-1 and TRBJ1-1; no definite D call. The germline V and J ends were trimmed by 5 bases and 3 bases, with 10 bases remaining between them. Looked up from germline, CDR1 is SGHAT and CDR2 is FQDESV (reference sequence). This CDR3 spans 13 amino acids.

This clonotype was recorded a few times. The CDR3 here is CATLLAGVDDEQYF. In DNA form, the CDR3 reads TGTGCCACCTTACTAGCGGGAGTGGATGACGAGCAGTACTTC. This sequence joins TRBV2 and TRBJ2-7, with 11 bases lining up with TRBD2. The germline V gene encodes CDR1 SNHLY and CDR2 FYNNEI. The CDR3 covers 14 residues. V shed 10 bases and J 5 bases; nucleotides not matched to a gene: 10.

The chain employs TRBV6-1 and TRBJ1-2; D possibly corresponds to TRBD1 (6 bases). Trimming left V 6 bases short and J 4 bases short, with 18 bases between. Germline lookup yields CDR1 MNHNS and CDR2 SASEGT. The CDR3 runs to 15 residues. For the CDR3, the DNA is TGTGCCAGCAGAGGGGGACCAGGGAGAAGCTATGGCTACACCTTC. Its translation: CASRGGPGRSYGYTF.

This clonotype showed up just a few times. The chain links TRBV20-1 to TRBJ2-1; D remains unclear. Germline loops: CDR1 DFQATT, CDR2 SNEGSKA (reference sequence). V was shortened by 3 bases and J by 5 bases, with 20 bases between the two germline ends. The CDR3 runs to 16 residues. The CDR3 nucleotides are TGCAGTGCTAGGTTCCATCAAGGAAACTTGAACAATGAGCAGTTCTTC. Protein sequence: CSARFHQGNLNNEQFF.

The sample holds many counts of this clonotype. The chain uses TRBV15 and TRBJ2-7; the match to TRBD1 covers 8 bases. J gave up 3 bases and V 1 base, and 5 bases lay outside the gene matches. The CDR3 is 15 amino acids. Germline lookup yields CDR1 LNHNV and CDR2 YYDKDF (reference sequence). As DNA, the CDR3 is TGTGCCACCAGCAGAGCCAGGACAGGGAACTACGAGCAGTACTTC. It specifies CATSRARTGNYEQYF.

CDR3 residues: CASSEGLAGVTNTGELFF. The CDR3 DNA is TGTGCCAGCAGTGAAGGACTAGCGGGGGTAACGAACACCGGGGAGCTGTTTTTT. The chain has TRBV2 and TRBJ2-2, with 12 bases matching TRBD2. This CDR3 region has 18 residues. V shed 1 base and J 0 bases; nucleotides not matched to a gene: 3. Per the germline V gene, CDR1 is SNHLY and CDR2 is FYNNEI.

This clonotype was counted between two and nine times. V and J are TRBV25-1 and TRBJ1-4; D is undetermined. The germline V gene has CDR1 MGHDK and CDR2 SYGVNS. This CDR3 contains 10 residues. Trimming removed 10 bases at V and 8 bases at J, with 8 bases between. The CDR3 region is CATFREKLFF. CDR3 coding DNA: TGTGCCACCTTTAGGGAAAAACTGTTTTTT.

In its sample, this clonotype was seen a few times. The V call is TRBV6-1, the J call TRBJ2-1, with TRBD2 matching over 9 bases. The CDR3 runs 16 residues. V trimming: 5 bases; J trimming: 1 base; junction bases outside the gene matches: 6. Germline V gene data show CDR1 as MNHNS and CDR2 as SASEGT. The DNA of the CDR3 is TGTGCCAGCAGTCCTTTAGCGGGAGAATCCTACAATGAGCAGTTCTTC. Translating it yields CASSPLAGESYNEQFF.

This chain links TRBV7-3 with TRBJ1-6, with 11 positions matching TRBD1. With 6 bases clipped from V and 6 bases from J, the junction kept 4 bases outside the gene matches. In germline, CDR1 is SGHTA, CDR2 FQGTGA. The CDR3 runs to 15 residues. CDR3 bases: TGTGCCAGCAGGTCGGACAGGGGGCCTAATTCACCCCTCCACTTT. It translates to CASRSDRGPNSPLHF.

The J gene is TRBJ2-1, the V gene TRBV5-6; 12 bases line up with TRBD2. CDR1 is SGHDT, CDR2 YYEEEE, per germline. Trimming took 4 bases from V and 8 from J; bases not matched to a gene: 7. This CDR3 is 15 amino acids long. The CDR3 nucleotides read TGTGCCAGCAGCCCACCCGGGACTAGCGGGCATGAGCAGTTCTTC. Residues: CASSPPGTSGHEQFF.

The chain combines TRBV7-8 with TRBJ2-6; TRBD1 aligns across 11 bases. The germline gives CDR1 SGHVS, CDR2 FQNEAQ. The junction had 4 bases not matched to a gene; V was cut back by 6 bases and J by 0 bases. CDR3 length equals 17 residues. The CDR3 here is CASSSGTGGSGANVLTF. CDR3 DNA: TGTGCCAGCAGTTCCGGGACAGGGGGCTCTGGGGCCAACGTCCTGACTTTC.

The rearrangement joins TRBV6-1 to TRBJ2-7, with 8 bases that match TRBD2. Germline CDR1 MNHNS, CDR2 SASEGT. J was trimmed by 2 bases and V by 7 bases; bases with no gene match: 7. There are 14 residues in the CDR3. CDR3 residues: CASTGLAGPYEQYF. The CDR3 DNA follows: TGTGCCAGCACCGGATTAGCGGGGCCCTACGAGCAGTACTTC.

This clonotype has only a few counts. V gene TRBV24-1 combines with J gene TRBJ2-1; 13 bases agree with TRBD2. This CDR3 has 16 residues. Trimming took 4 bases from V and 4 from J; bases not matched to a gene: 3. CDR1 and CDR2 (germline): KGHDR, SFDVKD. Written as DNA, the CDR3 is TGTGCCACCAGTGACCCGGGACTAGCGGGGTACAATGAGCAGTTCTTC. Protein product: CATSDPGLAGYNEQFF.

This clonotype showed up many times. The genes are TRBV12-3 or TRBV12-4 and TRBJ2-1; D is ambiguous. CDR3 length: 13 amino acids. Trimming pared 5 bases from V and 10 bases from J, leaving 15 bases between. CDR3 in DNA: TGTGCCAGCAGTATGCGGAGCCGGATGGAGCAGTTCTTC. As protein: CASSMRSRMEQFF.

The rearrangement uses TRBV20-1 and TRBJ1-4; tentatively, D is TRBD1 (5 bases). V was clipped by 5 bases and J by 2 bases, with 12 bases between them. The CDR3 contains 14 residues. Germline V CDR1 and CDR2: DFQATT, SNEGSKA (reference sequence). In nucleotides, the CDR3 is TGCAGTGCTTCGCGGGGCTCGACTAATGAAAAACTGTTTTTT. Translating gives CSASRGSTNEKLFF.

This clonotype was picked up a small number of times. The chain recombines TRBV27 with TRBJ2-7; D is perhaps TRBD1 (6 bases). V was pared by 4 bases and J by 1 base, with 23 bases between. The CDR3 is 18 amino acids. CDR1 and CDR2 from the germline V gene are MNHEY and SMNVEV (reference sequence). The CDR3 DNA sequence: TGTGCCAGCAGTTGGGGGATCCCCAGGATGGACAGTTCCTACGAGCAGTACTTC. This translates into CASSWGIPRMDSSYEQYF.

This chain uses TRBV13 with TRBJ1-1; 7 bases agree with TRBD1. Trimming removed 6 bases from V and 12 bases from J; junction bases left unmatched: 10. This CDR3 contains 12 residues. Germline V CDR1 and CDR2: PRHDT, FYEKMQ (reference sequence). CDR3 sequence reads: CASSIRQGWTFF. DNA of the CDR3: TGTGCCAGCAGTATTAGACAGGGATGGACTTTCTTT.